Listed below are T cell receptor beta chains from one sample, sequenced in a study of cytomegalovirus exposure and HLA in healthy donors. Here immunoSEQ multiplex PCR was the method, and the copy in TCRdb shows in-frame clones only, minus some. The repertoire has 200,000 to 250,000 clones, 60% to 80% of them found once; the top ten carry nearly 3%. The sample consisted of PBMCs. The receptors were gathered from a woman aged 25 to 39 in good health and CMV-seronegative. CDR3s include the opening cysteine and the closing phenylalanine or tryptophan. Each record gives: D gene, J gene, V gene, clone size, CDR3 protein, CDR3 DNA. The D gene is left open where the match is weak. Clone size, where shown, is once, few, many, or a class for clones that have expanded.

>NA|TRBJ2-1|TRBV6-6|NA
CASSLGTRNEQFF
TGTGCCAGCAGCCTAGGGACACGCAATGAGCAGTTCTTC
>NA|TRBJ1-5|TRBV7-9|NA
CASSPGRGQPQHF
TGTGCCAGCAGCCCCGGTAGGGGTCAGCCCCAGCATTTT
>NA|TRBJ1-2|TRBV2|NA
CASIDGGRSTNYGCTF
TGTGCCAGCATCGATGGGGGCAGGTCCACCAACTATGGCTGCACCTTC
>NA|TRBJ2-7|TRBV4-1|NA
CASSQFASGGSSSYEQYF
TGCGCCAGCAGCCAATTTGCCAGTGGGGGCTCCTCTTCCTACGAGCAGTACTTC
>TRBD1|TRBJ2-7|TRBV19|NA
CASSPGQGLYEQYF
TGTGCCAGTAGTCCCGGACAGGGGCTGTACGAGCAGTACTTC
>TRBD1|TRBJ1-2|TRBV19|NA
CASSRQGIRARGYTF
TGTGCCAGTAGTCGACAGGGGATTAGGGCTAGAGGCTACACCTTC
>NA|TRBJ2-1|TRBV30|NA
CASIPPSSYNEQFF
TGTGCCTCCATCCCCCCGAGCTCCTACAATGAGCAGTTCTTC
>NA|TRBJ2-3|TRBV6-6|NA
CASSPADRNTDTQYF
TGTGCCAGCAGCCCAGCCGACAGGAACACAGATACGCAGTATTTT
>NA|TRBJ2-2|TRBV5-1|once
CASSSGLVANTGELFF
TGCGCCAGCAGCTCAGGACTCGTCGCGAACACCGGGGAGCTGTTTTTT
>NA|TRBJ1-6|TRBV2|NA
CASSESQAGRGSPLHF
TGTGCCAGCAGTGAGTCTCAGGCAGGGAGGGGTTCACCCCTCCACTTT
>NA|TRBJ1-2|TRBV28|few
CASSLPQGRGYTF
TGTGCCAGCAGTCTACCGCAGGGTAGAGGCTACACCTTC
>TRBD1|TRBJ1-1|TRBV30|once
CAWSVQGLAEAFF
TGTGCCTGGAGTGTACAGGGGTTGGCTGAAGCTTTCTTT
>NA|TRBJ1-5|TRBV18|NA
CASSPGGDGNQPQHF
TGTGCCAGCTCCCCCGGGGGTGATGGCAATCAGCCCCAGCATTTT
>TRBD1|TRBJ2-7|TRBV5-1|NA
CASSLGTGWGSSYEQYF
TGCGCCAGCAGCTTGGGGACAGGTTGGGGTAGCTCCTACGAGCAGTACTTC
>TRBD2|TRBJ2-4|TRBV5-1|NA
CASSLAPGLAENIQYF
TGCGCCAGCAGCTTGGCCCCGGGACTAGCGGAAAACATTCAGTACTTC
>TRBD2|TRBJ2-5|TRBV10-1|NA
CASSESVIAGGQETQYF
TGCGCCAGCAGTGAGTCGGTGATAGCGGGGGGTCAAGAGACCCAGTACTTC
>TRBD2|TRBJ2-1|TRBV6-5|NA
CASSYPGGVGEQFF
TGTGCCAGCAGTTACCCCGGGGGGGTAGGAGAGCAGTTCTTC
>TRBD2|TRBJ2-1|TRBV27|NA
CASSSGLAGNEQFF
TGTGCCAGCAGTTCTGGACTAGCCGGCAATGAGCAGTTCTTC
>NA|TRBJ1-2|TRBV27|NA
CASSFLGANPMGGYTF
TGTGCCAGCAGTTTCCTTGGGGCCAATCCGATGGGTGGCTACACCTTC
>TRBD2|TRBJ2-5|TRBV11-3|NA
CASSKIAGGTQYF
TGTGCCAGCAGCAAGATAGCGGGGGGGACCCAGTACTTC
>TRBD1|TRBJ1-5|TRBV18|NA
CASSPQADRGRSQHF
TGTGCCAGCTCACCACAAGCGGACAGGGGAAGATCCCAGCATTTT
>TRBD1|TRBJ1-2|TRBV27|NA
CASRNRGPDYGYPF
TGTGCCAGCAGGAACAGGGGTCCGGACTATGGCTACCCCTTC
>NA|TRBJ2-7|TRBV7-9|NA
CASSFDNGGHYEQYF
TGTGCCAGCAGCTTTGATAACGGGGGGCACTACGAGCAGTACTTC
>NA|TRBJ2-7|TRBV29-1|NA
CSPKGGSYEQYF
TGCAGCCCCAAAGGGGGCTCCTACGAGCAGTACTTC
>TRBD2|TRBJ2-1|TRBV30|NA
CAWGAGTSAVYEQFF
TGTGCCTGGGGTGCCGGGACTAGCGCCGTCTATGAGCAGTTCTTC
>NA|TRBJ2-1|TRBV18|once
CASSPGVRGLRNEQFF
TGTGCCAGCTCACCAGGTGTCCGCGGCCTTAGGAATGAGCAGTTCTTC
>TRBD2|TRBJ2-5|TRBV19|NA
CASTQSRGGKETQYF
TGTGCCAGTACCCAATCGCGGGGGGGGAAAGAGACCCAGTACTTC
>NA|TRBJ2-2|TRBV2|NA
CASSRYSGATGELFF
TGTGCCAGCAGTCGGTACTCAGGGGCCACCGGGGAGCTGTTTTTT
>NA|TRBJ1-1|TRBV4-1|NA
CASSQERYTNTEAFF
TGCGCCAGCAGCCAAGAGCGGTACACGAACACTGAAGCTTTCTTT
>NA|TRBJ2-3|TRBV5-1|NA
CASSLPRLTSTDTQYF
TGCGCCAGCAGCTTGCCGCGGTTGACTAGCACAGATACGCAGTATTTT
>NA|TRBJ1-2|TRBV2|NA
CASSEAGSYGYTF
TGTGCCAGCAGTGAAGCGGGCAGTTATGGCTACACCTTC
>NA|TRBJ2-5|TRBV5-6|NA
CASSHTRGVLETQYF
TGTGCCAGCAGTCACACCAGGGGTGTGTTGGAGACCCAGTACTTC
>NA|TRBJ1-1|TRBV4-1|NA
CASSLRGAWNTEAFF
TGCGCCAGCAGCTTACGTGGTGCGTGGAACACTGAAGCTTTCTTT
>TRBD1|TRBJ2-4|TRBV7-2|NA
CASREITGTGIQYF
TGTGCCAGCAGAGAAATCACAGGGACAGGCATTCAGTACTTC